Each of the 10 T cell receptor beta chains below was sequenced from the same sample in a study of OX40 agonist ivuxolimab in advanced cancers. Assay used: immunoSEQ multiplex PCR; TCRdb lists only in-frame clones, some missing. The table records 20,000 or so clones, about 77% of them present only once. The material was CD4+ or CD8+ T cells sorted from blood, obtained in a trial of the OX40 agonist ivuxolimab. Receptors originate from an adult with an advanced solid tumor such as melanoma, head and neck, liver or kidney cancer.

In DNA form, the CDR3 reads TGTGCCAGCAGCTTATACGGACACCTGGACGATCAGCCCCAGCATTTT. As protein: CASSLYGHLDDQPQHF. The rearrangement links TRBV5-5 to TRBJ1-5; D is possibly TRBD1 (5 bases). V lost 2 bases and J 5 bases, leaving 17 bases between the germline ends. The length of the CDR3 is 16 residues. Germline values: CDR1 SGHKS, CDR2 YYEKEE (reference sequence). The full variable domain, rest sourced from reference TRBV5-5 and TRBJ1-5, is DAGVTQSPTHLIKTRGQQVTLRCSPISGHKSVSWYQQVLGQGPQFIFQYYEKEERGRGNFPDRFSARQFPNYSSELNVNALLLGDSALYLCASSLYGHLDDQPQHFGDGTRLSIL.

The J gene is TRBJ1-5, the V gene TRBV19; 7 bases fit TRBD1. In germline, CDR1 is LNHDA, CDR2 SQIVND (reference sequence). The CDR3 consists of 17 residues. After removal of 1 base from V and 0 bases from J, the junction contained 6 bases not matched to a gene. CDR3 in amino acids: CASSIGPGGDSNQPQHF. The CDR3 nucleotides are TGTGCCAGTAGTATAGGACCAGGGGGGGATAGCAATCAGCCCCAGCATTTT.

The rearrangement uses TRBV13 and TRBJ2-3, with D perhaps TRBD1 (6 bases). V lost 5 bases, J lost 7 bases, and 13 bases lay in between. Per germline, CDR1 PRHDT and CDR2 FYEKMQ (reference sequence). CDR3 length: 13 amino acids. DNA of the CDR3: TGTGCCAGCAGCCCCCGAGGACAGTATACGCAGTATTTT. Its translation: CASSPRGQYTQYF.

This chain links TRBV6-5 with TRBJ1-6, with D possibly matching TRBD1 (5 bases). Germline assignment: CDR1 MNHEY and CDR2 SVGAGI. This CDR3 has 15 residues. V lost 8 bases, J lost 5 bases, and 16 bases lay in between. CDR3 sequence: CASDETGRDNSPLHF. The CDR3 DNA is TGTGCCAGCGACGAAACGGGACGGGATAATTCACCCCTCCACTTT.

The chain is built from TRBV7-8 and TRBJ1-5, with a possible D match to TRBD1 (6 bases). The CDR3 has 15 residues. Germline CDR1 reads SGHVS; CDR2 reads FQNEAQ. V was shortened by 7 bases and J by 5 bases, with 18 bases between the two germline ends. This chain's CDR3 is CASTPSNRVDQPQHF. Here the CDR3 DNA reads TGTGCCAGCACCCCATCGAACAGGGTAGATCAGCCCCAGCATTTT.

The chain carries TRBV14 and TRBJ2-3; D tentatively reads TRBD1 or TRBD2 (5 bases each). The CDR3 is 14 amino acids. The germline V and J ends were trimmed by 1 base and 3 bases, with 8 bases remaining between them. The germline CDR1 and CDR2 sequences are SGHDN and FVKESK. The CDR3 protein is CASSQGGVTDTQYF. The CDR3 DNA follows: TGTGCCAGCAGCCAAGGAGGGGTGACAGATACGCAGTATTTT.

This clone rates as medium-sized. The chain carries TRBV5-4 and TRBJ2-7, with TRBD1 matching over 10 bases. V was pared by 3 bases and J by 5 bases, with 11 bases of the junction left unmatched. CDR1 is SGHNT and CDR2 is YYREEE in the germline V gene (reference sequence). CDR3 size: 16 residues. As DNA, the CDR3 is TGTGCCAGCAGCTCCCGGTCTAGGGACAGGGGTGACGAGCAGTACTTC. Translation: CASSSRSRDRGDEQYF.

This rearrangement joins TRBV7-9 to TRBJ2-1, with 13 positions matching TRBD2. Trimming at V came to 4 bases and at J to 6 bases, leaving 15 bases not matched to a gene. This CDR3 has 19 residues. Germline assignment: CDR1 SEHNR and CDR2 FQNEAQ (reference sequence). The CDR3 sequence: CASSSSHQVTSGGPNEQFF. The CDR3 nucleotides are TGTGCCAGCAGCTCCTCCCACCAAGTGACTAGCGGGGGGCCCAATGAGCAGTTCTTC.

J is TRBJ2-7 and V is TRBV19; 10 positions match TRBD1. V lost 8 bases, J lost 1 base, and 5 bases stayed unmatched. The CDR3 extends over 14 amino acids. Germline CDR1 and CDR2: LNHDA and SQIVND (reference sequence). This CDR3 reads CASGRQGASYEQYF. CDR3 in DNA: TGTGCCAGTGGACGACAGGGGGCGTCCTACGAGCAGTACTTC.

This chain links TRBV30 with TRBJ2-7, with 8 bases aligning to TRBD1. V lost 5 bases and J lost 2; bases outside the gene matches: 8. This CDR3 comprises 14 residues. Germline values: CDR1 GTSNPN, CDR2 SVGIG (reference sequence). The CDR3 region has the DNA TGTGCCTGGGATCCGGGACAGGTGACCTACGAGCAGTACTTC. Residues: CAWDPGQVTYEQYF.